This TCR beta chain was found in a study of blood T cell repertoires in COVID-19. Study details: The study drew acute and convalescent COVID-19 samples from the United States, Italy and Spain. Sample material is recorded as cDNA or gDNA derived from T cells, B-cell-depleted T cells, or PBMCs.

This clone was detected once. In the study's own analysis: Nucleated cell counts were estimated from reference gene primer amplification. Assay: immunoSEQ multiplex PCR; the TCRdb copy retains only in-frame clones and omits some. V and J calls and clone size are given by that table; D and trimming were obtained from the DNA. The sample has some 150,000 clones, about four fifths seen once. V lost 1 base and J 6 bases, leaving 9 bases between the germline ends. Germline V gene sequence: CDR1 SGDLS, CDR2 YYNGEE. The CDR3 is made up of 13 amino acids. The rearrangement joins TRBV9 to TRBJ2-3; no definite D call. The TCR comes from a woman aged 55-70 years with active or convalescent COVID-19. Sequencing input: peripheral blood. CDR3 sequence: CASSVSPSDTQYF. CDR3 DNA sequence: TGTGCCAGCAGCGTATCCCCCTCCGATACGCAGTATTTT.